Following are 2 T cell receptor beta chains from one sample sequenced in a study of identical twins. MiXCR, run by TCRdb on the 5' RACE reads, gives a single entry per CDR3 protein. The profile shows over 550,000 distinct CDR3 sequences, around 7.4% of them singletons. These data were also filed under a second study, of yellow fever vaccine responses in identical twins.

Sequencing input: PBMCs. The receptors were sampled from a young woman in good health.

This clonotype was counted a few times. The chain is built from TRBV11-3 and TRBJ2-5; D not resolved. Germline CDR1 reads SGHNT; CDR2 reads YENEEA. Trimming took off 4 bases at V and 1 base at J, with 16 bases between the two ends. The CDR3 has 16 residues. The CDR3 region is CASSSPGRQPQETQYF. CDR3 nucleotides: TGTGCCAGCAGCTCCCCCGGAAGGCAACCCCAAGAGACCCAGTACTTC.

This chain links TRBV12-3 or TRBV12-4 with TRBJ2-1, with a possible D match to TRBD2 (5 bases). The length of the CDR3 is 14 residues. Trimming took off 0 bases at V and 4 bases at J, with 7 bases between the two ends. CDR3 amino acids: CASSLAGEYNEQFF. DNA for the CDR3: TGTGCCAGCAGTTTAGCGGGAGAGTACAATGAGCAGTTCTTC.